Presented here are 14 T cell receptor beta chains from one specimen sequenced in a study of T cells in localized non-small cell lung cancer. Method: immunoSEQ multiplex PCR; TCRdb's copy keeps in-frame clones and lacks some. The repertoire includes about 45,000 clones, roughly nine tenths of them detected once, and roughly a tenth sits in the top ten. Sample: PBMCs, taken before any cancer treatment. Source of these receptors: a woman aged 40-69 years with stage II lung adenocarcinoma.

A few counts support this clone. The V gene is TRBV10-2, the J gene TRBJ2-3; D is unclear. Trimming took 2 bases from V and 0 from J, leaving 9 bases between them. The CDR3 length is 15 residues. CDR1 is WSHSY, CDR2 SAAADI, per germline. DNA of the CDR3: TGCGCCAGCAGTGAGCCTACCGTAAGCACAGATACGCAGTATTTT. It specifies CASSEPTVSTDTQYF.

The chain couples TRBV5-4 to TRBJ2-1; TRBD1 matches 7 bases. The J segment lost 9 bases and the V segment lost 0 bases, leaving 3 bases of the junction unmatched. The CDR3 runs 13 residues. Germline CDR1 SGHNT, CDR2 YYREEE (reference sequence). CDR3 residues: CASSLDPGGEQFF. CDR3 DNA: TGTGCCAGCAGCTTGGATCCAGGGGGTGAGCAGTTCTTC.

This chain uses TRBV18 with TRBJ2-7; D uncertain. Germline V gives CDR1 KGHSH, CDR2 LQKENI. The CDR3 is made up of 13 amino acids. Trimming pared 0 bases from V and 3 bases from J, leaving 6 bases between. Here the CDR3 DNA reads TGTGCCAGCTCACCACCCGGCTTCTACGAGCAGTACTTC. Protein sequence: CASSPPGFYEQYF.

This clone was found once. The genes are TRBV7-9 and TRBJ1-2; D not certain. Germline V gene lookup returns CDR1 SEHNR and CDR2 FQNEAQ (reference sequence). The CDR3 totals 13 residues. Trimming removed 5 bases at V and 4 bases at J, with 11 bases between. In nucleotides, the CDR3 is TGTGCCAGCAGCGTGCAGGTTTTCTATGGCTACACCTTC. It codes for CASSVQVFYGYTF.

This chain uses TRBV14 with TRBJ2-7, with D perhaps TRBD1 or TRBD2 (5 bases each). The germline gives CDR1 SGHDN, CDR2 FVKESK. This CDR3 spans 17 amino acids. Trimming left V 4 bases short and J 1 base short, with 20 bases between. The CDR3 region is CASSPGLSGKLSYEQYF. The CDR3 region has the DNA TGTGCCAGCAGCCCGGGGCTTTCGGGGAAGTTGTCCTACGAGCAGTACTTC.

The chain recombines TRBV19 with TRBJ1-4, with 9 bases lining up with TRBD1. With V trimmed by 6 bases and J by 8 bases, 16 bases remained unmatched. This CDR3 comprises 17 residues. Germline lookup yields CDR1 LNHDA and CDR2 SQIVND (reference sequence). CDR3 DNA sequence: TGTGCCAGTAGCCGACCCACCGGACAGGGGTGGGGAGAAAAACTGTTTTTT. As protein: CASSRPTGQGWGEKLFF.

This chain uses TRBV28 with TRBJ2-3, with 9 bases identical to TRBD2. This CDR3 has 16 amino acids. With V trimmed by 2 bases and J by 4 bases, 7 bases remained unmatched. Germline CDR1 is MDHEN and CDR2 is SYDVKM. CDR3 DNA sequence: TGTGCCAGCAGTTTAGGGGGCGGGAGGGGTCCAGATACGCAGTATTTT. This translates into CASSLGGGRGPDTQYF.

This chain joins TRBV11-2 and TRBJ1-2, with TRBD1 matching over 7 bases. CDR3 size: 19 residues. Germline CDR1 SGHAT, CDR2 FQNNGV. J was trimmed by 4 bases and V by 4 bases; bases with no gene match: 21. CDR3 in amino acids: CASSSPTQPDRDASYGYTF. In DNA form, the CDR3 reads TGTGCCAGCAGCTCCCCAACCCAACCAGACAGGGACGCGAGCTATGGCTACACCTTC. Full variable domain (outside the CDR3, taken from reference TRBV11-2 and TRBJ1-2): EAGVAQSPRYKIIEKRQSVAFWCNPISGHATLYWYQQILGQGPKLLIQFQNNGVVDDSQLPKDRFSAERLKGVDSTLKIQPAKLEDSAVYLCASSSPTQPDRDASYGYTFGSGTRLTVV.

The V and J genes are TRBV6-1 and TRBJ1-4; TRBD1 agrees at 7 bases. V dropped 6 bases and J dropped 11; count of bases not matched to a gene: 12. The CDR3 loop spans 14 amino acids. Germline CDR1 MNHNS, CDR2 SASEGT. The CDR3 coding sequence is TGTGCCAGCAGGAACCGGGACAGCTCCGATAAACTGTTTTTT. Encoded protein: CASRNRDSSDKLFF.

This clone has just a few counts. This chain joins TRBV6-6 and TRBJ2-2; D is perhaps TRBD2 (5 bases). V was pared by 0 bases and J by 7 bases, with 9 bases between. This CDR3 region has 14 residues. In germline, CDR1 is MNHNY, CDR2 SVGAGI (reference sequence). CDR3 region: CASSYSGDIGELFF. DNA for the CDR3: TGTGCCAGCAGTTACTCGGGAGATATCGGGGAGCTGTTTTTT.

The CDR3 region has the DNA TGTGCCAGCAGCTTAGTAAGCGCCAACGTCCTGACTTTC. Translation: CASSLVSANVLTF. The J gene is TRBJ2-6, the V gene TRBV11-2; D is unresolved. Germline CDR1 SGHAT, CDR2 FQNNGV. The CDR3 runs 13 residues. V was trimmed by 1 base and J by 7 bases, leaving 5 bases between them.

The chain carries TRBV7-2 and TRBJ1-5; D ambiguous. Germline V gives CDR1 SGHTA, CDR2 FQGNSA. Trimming took 1 base from V and 3 from J, leaving 7 bases between them. The CDR3 is made up of 14 amino acids. The CDR3 DNA is TGTGCCAGCAGCTTAGGCAGATCCAATCAGCCCCAGCATTTT. It is translated as CASSLGRSNQPQHF.

J is TRBJ2-7 and V is TRBV6-5; D is undetermined. Trimming removed 6 bases at V and 9 bases at J, with 21 bases between. The germline gives CDR1 MNHEY, CDR2 SVGAGI. The CDR3 totals 14 residues. CDR3 loop: CASSPALGFTAQYF. The CDR3, as DNA: TGTGCCAGCAGCCCCGCCCTGGGGTTCACCGCGCAGTACTTC.

This chain connects TRBV6-6 to TRBJ2-2, with D tentatively TRBD2 (6 bases). The CDR3 runs to 16 residues. The germline CDR1 and CDR2 sequences are MNHNY and SVGAGI (reference sequence). V was clipped by 2 bases and J by 3 bases, with 13 bases between them. Here the CDR3 DNA reads TGTGCCAGCAGTTACGGAGGGACTCCGTACACCGGGGAGCTGTTTTTT. It specifies CASSYGGTPYTGELFF.